These 20 T cell receptor beta chains were sequenced from one sample in a study of cytomegalovirus exposure and HLA in healthy donors. The PCR made use of 60 Vbeta and 13 Jbeta primers. Libraries were prepared by immunoSEQ multiplex PCR; TCRdb keeps only in-frame clonotypes and omits some of them. Of over 200,000 clones listed, approximately 82% are singletons. The sample consisted of PBMCs. These receptors came from a male donor in good health and CMV-seronegative.

The J gene is TRBJ1-1, the V gene TRBV30, with 8 bases lining up with TRBD1. The length of the CDR3 is 15 residues. The V gene end was trimmed by 8 bases and the J gene end by 5 bases; junction bases not matched to a gene: 16. Germline loops: CDR1 GTSNPN, CDR2 SVGIG (reference sequence). The chain's CDR3 is CARQLDRVGQTEAFF. In nucleotides, the CDR3 is TGTGCCCGCCAACTGGACAGGGTCGGTCAGACTGAAGCTTTCTTT.

The genes are TRBV10-3 and TRBJ1-1, with a tentative D call TRBD1 (6 bases). The CDR3 runs 14 residues. The germline V gene encodes CDR1 ENHRY and CDR2 SYGVKD. V lost 4 bases, J lost 5 bases, and 14 bases lay in between. The CDR3 spells CAISAGGGRTEAFF. In DNA, the CDR3 is TGTGCCATCAGTGCGGGGGGGGGCCGGACTGAAGCTTTCTTT.

The gene calls are TRBV5-4 and TRBJ2-7; the match to TRBD2 covers 14 bases. The CDR3 loop spans 15 amino acids. Germline CDR1 and CDR2: SGHNT and YYREEE (reference sequence). The V gene end was trimmed by 2 bases and the J gene end by 11 bases; junction bases not matched to a gene: 9. The CDR3 nucleotides are TGTGCCAGCAGCTTCGGGACTAGCGGGAGCCGGGGGGAGTACTTC. Translating it yields CASSFGTSGSRGEYF. The entire variable domain, with the rest obtained from reference TRBV5-4 and TRBJ2-7, is as follows: ETGVTQSPTHLIKTRGQQVTLRCSSQSGHNTVSWYQQALGQGPQFIFQYYREEENGRGNFPPRFSGLQFPNYSSELNVNALELDDSALYLCASSFGTSGSRGEYFGPGTRLTVT.

This clone was detected only a few times. The chain recombines TRBV14 with TRBJ1-1, with a possible D match to TRBD1 (5 bases). This CDR3 is 14 amino acids long. Germline assignment: CDR1 SGHDN and CDR2 FVKESK. V lost 6 bases to trimming and J lost 1 base, with 12 bases between them. The DNA for the CDR3 is TGTGCCAGCAGGTCGGACACCTCGAACACTGAAGCTTTCTTT. Translating gives CASRSDTSNTEAFF.

V is TRBV5-1 and J is TRBJ1-1; a weak D match, TRBD1 (6 bases). The CDR3 spans 15 residues. Germline V gene data show CDR1 as SGHRS and CDR2 as YFSETQ. The ends were cut back, 4 bases at V and 5 bases at J, with 18 bases in the middle. CDR3 DNA: TGCGCCAGCAGCCCATCACAGGGTCGGGGAACTGAAGCTTTCTTT. This encodes CASSPSQGRGTEAFF.

The V call is TRBV5-1, the J call TRBJ2-7, with 10 nucleotides matching TRBD2. J was trimmed by 3 bases and V by 2 bases; bases with no gene match: 5. Germline V gives CDR1 SGHRS, CDR2 YFSETQ. The CDR3 loop spans 15 amino acids. This CDR3 is CASSLSSGSGYEQYF. The CDR3 DNA reads TGCGCCAGCAGCTTATCTAGCGGGAGTGGCTACGAGCAGTACTTC. Full variable domain (remainder filled in from reference TRBV5-1 and TRBJ2-7): KAGVTQTPRYLIKTRGQQVTLSCSPISGHRSVSWYQQTPGQGLQFLFEYFSETQRNKGNFPGRFSGRQFSNSRSEMNVSTLELGDSALYLCASSLSSGSGYEQYFGPGTRLTVT.

V and J are TRBV11-2 and TRBJ2-5; 8 nucleotides line up with TRBD2. This CDR3 region has 13 residues. The V and J ends lost 9 bases and 4 bases, in that order; junction bases with no gene match: 7. The germline V gene encodes CDR1 SGHAT and CDR2 FQNNGV. The CDR3 DNA follows: TGTGCCAGTGGAGCGGGAGTAACAGAGACCCAGTACTTC. Translated, it gives CASGAGVTETQYF.

This clone showed up just once. The chain joins TRBV6-6 to TRBJ1-5, with D tentatively TRBD1 (5 bases). Germline CDR1 reads MNHNY; CDR2 reads SVGAGI (reference sequence). V was shortened by 6 bases and J by 1 base, with 13 bases between the two germline ends. This CDR3 spans 15 amino acids. The CDR3 nucleotides are TGTGCCAGCAGCAACTCTGGGGGGAGCAATCAGCCCCAGCATTTT. Amino acid sequence: CASSNSGGSNQPQHF.

This clone has only a few counts. The chain recombines TRBV6-5 with TRBJ1-2; D uncertain. This CDR3 spans 13 amino acids. In germline, CDR1 is MNHEY, CDR2 SVGAGI. Trimming pared 2 bases from V and 4 bases from J, leaving 8 bases between. The chain's CDR3 is CASSYQATYGYTF. The CDR3, as DNA: TGTGCCAGCAGTTACCAGGCCACCTATGGCTACACCTTC.

This clone was observed once. CDR3 sequence: CASSFNSGANVLTF. The CDR3 nucleotides are TGTGCCAGCAGTTTCAACTCTGGGGCCAACGTCCTGACTTTC. The rearrangement joins TRBV6-4 to TRBJ2-6; D remains ambiguous. This CDR3 contains 14 residues. Germline loops: CDR1 MRHNA, CDR2 SNTAGT. V gave up 5 bases and J gave up 0 bases, with 5 bases separating them.

This sequence joins TRBV2 and TRBJ2-1; TRBD1 might be the D (5 bases). CDR3 length: 18 amino acids. CDR1 is SNHLY and CDR2 is FYNNEI in the germline V gene. V gave up 1 base and J gave up 5 bases, with 21 bases separating them. CDR3 sequence: CASSEGFGKGQDHNEQFF. The CDR3 region has the DNA TGTGCCAGCAGTGAAGGGTTCGGTAAGGGGCAGGACCACAATGAGCAGTTCTTC. Variable domain in full (rest from reference TRBV2 and TRBJ2-1): EPEVTQTPSHQVTQMGQEVILRCVPISNHLYFYWYRQILGQKVEFLVSFYNNEISEKSEIFDDQFSVERPDGSNFTLKIRSTKLEDSAMYFCASSEGFGKGQDHNEQFFGPGTRLTVL.

The rearrangement joins TRBV28 to TRBJ2-3; D unclear. Germline V gives CDR1 MDHEN, CDR2 SYDVKM. CDR3 size: 18 residues. V was trimmed by 1 base and J by 0 bases, leaving 17 bases between them. Here the CDR3 DNA reads TGTGCCAGCAGTTTATCGTCTTTCGCGGAAACTAGCACAGATACGCAGTATTTT. Protein product: CASSLSSFAETSTDTQYF.

This sequence joins TRBV9 and TRBJ1-3; D gene unclear. Germline values: CDR1 SGDLS, CDR2 YYNGEE. The CDR3 runs 14 residues. V was cut by 0 bases and J by 2 bases, with 6 bases left in between. CDR3 region: CASSVGGTGNTIYF. DNA of the CDR3: TGTGCCAGCAGCGTAGGCGGGACTGGAAACACCATATATTTT.

The rearrangement uses TRBV5-6 and TRBJ2-7, with D possibly matching TRBD2 (5 bases). V was clipped by 2 bases and J by 4 bases, with 16 bases between them. The CDR3 has 15 residues. Germline assignment: CDR1 SGHDT and CDR2 YYEEEE. CDR3 in amino acids: CASSFRILKRYEQYF. In nucleotides, the CDR3 is TGTGCCAGCAGCTTTCGGATTCTTAAGCGGTACGAGCAGTACTTC.

This chain uses TRBV11-2 with TRBJ2-7, with a tentative D call TRBD2 (6 bases). The CDR3 spans 15 residues. The V end was cut by 1 base, the J end by 4 bases, with 14 bases between. Germline lookup yields CDR1 SGHAT and CDR2 FQNNGV. The CDR3 protein is CASSLGAGAGYEQYF. CDR3 in DNA: TGTGCCAGCAGCTTAGGGGCAGGCGCGGGGTACGAGCAGTACTTC.

In this sample, this clone turned up a few times. The rearrangement joins TRBV28 to TRBJ2-7, with 7 bases aligning to TRBD2. With V trimmed by 8 bases and J by 2 bases, 15 bases remained unmatched. The CDR3 extends over 16 amino acids. Looked up from germline, CDR1 is MDHEN and CDR2 is SYDVKM. CDR3 protein: CASRLGVAGLPYEQYF. The CDR3 DNA follows: TGTGCCAGCCGGTTAGGGGTAGCGGGCCTTCCCTACGAGCAGTACTTC. Drawing the rest from reference TRBV28 and TRBJ2-7, the complete variable domain is DVKVTQSSRYLVKRTGEKVFLECVQDMDHENMFWYRQDPGLGLRLIYFSYDVKMKEKGDIPEGYSVSREKKERFSLILESASTNQTSMYLCASRLGVAGLPYEQYFGPGTRLTVT.

The V gene is TRBV2, the J gene TRBJ2-4, with a weak D call TRBD1 (5 bases). The ends were cut back, 6 bases at V and 3 bases at J, with 12 bases in the middle. The CDR3 sequence is 14 residues long. Germline V gene sequence: CDR1 SNHLY, CDR2 FYNNEI. The DNA of the CDR3 is TGTGCCAGCAGGGAGAGACAGATCAAAAACATTCAGTACTTC. Protein sequence: CASRERQIKNIQYF.

CDR3 residues: CASSQDGTGTNEKLFF. The CDR3 bases are TGCGCCAGCAGCCAAGACGGGACAGGAACTAATGAAAAACTGTTTTTT. This rearrangement joins TRBV4-1 to TRBJ1-4; 8 positions match TRBD1. The V gene's germline CDR1 is MGHRA and CDR2 YSYEKL. The CDR3 is 16 amino acids. The ends lost 0 bases at V and 1 base at J; junction bases unmatched: 1.

A note on this clone: The same CDR3 also results from other DNA sequences found in this sample. In DNA form, the CDR3 reads TGTGCCAGCAGCTTAACGGGGGGGGAGACCCAGTACTTC. Amino acids: CASSLTGGETQYF. The rearrangement joins TRBV7-9 to TRBJ2-5, with 8 bases lining up with TRBD2. The J segment lost 5 bases and the V segment lost 2 bases, leaving 1 base of the junction unmatched. The germline CDR1 and CDR2 sequences are SEHNR and FQNEAQ (reference sequence). The CDR3 loop spans 13 amino acids.

CDR3 sequence: CASSLGQTMNSPLHF. The DNA for the CDR3 is TGCGCCAGCAGCTTAGGACAGACTATGAATTCACCCCTCCACTTT. The chain joins TRBV5-1 to TRBJ1-6; D is perhaps TRBD1 (6 bases). There are 15 residues in the CDR3. Germline V gene data show CDR1 as SGHRS and CDR2 as YFSETQ. V was cut by 2 bases and J by 7 bases, with 13 bases left in between.